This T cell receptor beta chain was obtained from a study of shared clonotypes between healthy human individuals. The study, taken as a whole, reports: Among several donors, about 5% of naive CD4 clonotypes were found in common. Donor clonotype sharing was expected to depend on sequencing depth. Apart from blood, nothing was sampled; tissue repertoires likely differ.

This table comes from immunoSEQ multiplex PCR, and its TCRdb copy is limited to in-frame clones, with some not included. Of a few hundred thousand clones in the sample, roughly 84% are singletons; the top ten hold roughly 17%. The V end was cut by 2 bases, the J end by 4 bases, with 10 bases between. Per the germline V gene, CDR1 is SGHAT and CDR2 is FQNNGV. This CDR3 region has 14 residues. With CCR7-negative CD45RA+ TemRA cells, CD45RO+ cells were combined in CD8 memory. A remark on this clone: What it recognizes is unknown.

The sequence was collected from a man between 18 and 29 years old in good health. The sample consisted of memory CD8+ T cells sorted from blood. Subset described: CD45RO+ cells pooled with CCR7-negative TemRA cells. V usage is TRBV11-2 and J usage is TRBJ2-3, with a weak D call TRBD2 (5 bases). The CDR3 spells CASSLMGESDTQYF. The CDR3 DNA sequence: TGTGCCAGCAGCTTAATGGGAGAGTCAGATACGCAGTATTTT.